The entry that follows covers one T cell receptor beta chain sequence. Antigen specificity is unknown. Noted time point: neoterminal ileum biopsy at postoperative endoscopy, about 6 months after surgery. This CDR3 contains 16 residues. The J segment lost 6 bases and the V segment lost 0 bases, leaving 10 bases of the junction unmatched. Germline V gives CDR1 MNHNS, CDR2 SASEGT. The sample comes from a study of T cell repertoires in ileal Crohn's disease. In the study overall: The M6 sample came from neoterminal ileum during colonoscopy after surgery. Study-level results: Active smokers at surgery had more clonal expansions than non-smokers.

Sequencing used immunoSEQ multiplex PCR; TCRdb keeps in-frame clones, though not all of them. The sample has about 62,000 clones, roughly nine tenths seen once. The chain uses TRBV6-1 and TRBJ1-1; TRBD1 aligns across 7 bases. This receptor was taken from an adult with Crohn's disease. Sequenced: ileal tissue. The CDR3 sequence is CASSEASSDRSAEAFF. CDR3 DNA: TGTGCCAGCAGTGAAGCGTCATCGGACAGGTCGGCTGAAGCTTTCTTT.